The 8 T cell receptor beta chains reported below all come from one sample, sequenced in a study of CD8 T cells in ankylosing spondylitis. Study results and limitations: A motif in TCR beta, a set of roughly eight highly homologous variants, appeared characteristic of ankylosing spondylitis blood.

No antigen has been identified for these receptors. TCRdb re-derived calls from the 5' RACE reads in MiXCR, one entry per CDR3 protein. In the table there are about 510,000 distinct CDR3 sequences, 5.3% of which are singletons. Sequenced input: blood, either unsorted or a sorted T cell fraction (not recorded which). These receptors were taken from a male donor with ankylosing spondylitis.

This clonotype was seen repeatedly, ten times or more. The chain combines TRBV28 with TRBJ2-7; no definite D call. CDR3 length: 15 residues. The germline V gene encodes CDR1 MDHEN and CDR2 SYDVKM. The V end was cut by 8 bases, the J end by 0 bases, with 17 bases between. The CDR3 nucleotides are TGTGCCAGCCTCCCTTTAGAAACGGTCTCCTACGAGCAGTACTTC. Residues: CASLPLETVSYEQYF.

Written as DNA, the CDR3 is TGTGCCAGCAGTAAAAGCCGGGGATCCTACGAGCAGTACTTC. The encoded protein is CASSKSRGSYEQYF. The gene calls are TRBV6-1 and TRBJ2-7, with D perhaps matching TRBD2 (5 bases). The CDR3 is 14 residues long. Trimming stripped 5 bases from V and 1 base from J, with 12 bases between. In germline, CDR1 is MNHNS, CDR2 SASEGT.

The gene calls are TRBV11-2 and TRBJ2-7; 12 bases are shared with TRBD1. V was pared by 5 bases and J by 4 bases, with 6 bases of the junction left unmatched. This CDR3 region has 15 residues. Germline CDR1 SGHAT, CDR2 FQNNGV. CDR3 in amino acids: CASSAGTGGWYEQYF. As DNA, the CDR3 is TGTGCCAGCAGCGCAGGGACAGGGGGCTGGTACGAGCAGTACTTC. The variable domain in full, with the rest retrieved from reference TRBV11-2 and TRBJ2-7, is EAGVAQSPRYKIIEKRQSVAFWCNPISGHATLYWYQQILGQGPKLLIQFQNNGVVDDSQLPKDRFSAERLKGVDSTLKIQPAKLEDSAVYLCASSAGTGGWYEQYFGPGTRLTVT.

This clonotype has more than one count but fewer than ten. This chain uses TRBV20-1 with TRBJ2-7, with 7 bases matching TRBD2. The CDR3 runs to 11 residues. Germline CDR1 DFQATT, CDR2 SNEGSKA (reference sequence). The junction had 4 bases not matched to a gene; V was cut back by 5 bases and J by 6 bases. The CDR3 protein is CSAGGGLEQYF. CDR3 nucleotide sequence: TGCAGTGCTGGGGGAGGGCTCGAGCAGTACTTC.

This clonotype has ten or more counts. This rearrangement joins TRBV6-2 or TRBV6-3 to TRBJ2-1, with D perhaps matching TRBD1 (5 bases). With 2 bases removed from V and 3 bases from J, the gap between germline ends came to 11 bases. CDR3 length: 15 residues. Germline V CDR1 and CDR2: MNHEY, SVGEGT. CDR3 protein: CASSYNRLGYNEQFF. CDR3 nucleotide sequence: TGTGCCAGCAGTTACAACAGGCTGGGCTACAATGAGCAGTTCTTC.

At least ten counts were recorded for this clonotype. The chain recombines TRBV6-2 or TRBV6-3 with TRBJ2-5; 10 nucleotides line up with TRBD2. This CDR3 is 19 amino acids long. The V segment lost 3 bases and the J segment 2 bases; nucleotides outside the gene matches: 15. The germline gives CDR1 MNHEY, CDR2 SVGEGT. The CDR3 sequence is CASSYLRKKREGPQETQYF. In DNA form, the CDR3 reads TGTGCCAGCAGTTATCTCCGGAAAAAGCGGGAGGGTCCTCAAGAGACCCAGTACTTC.

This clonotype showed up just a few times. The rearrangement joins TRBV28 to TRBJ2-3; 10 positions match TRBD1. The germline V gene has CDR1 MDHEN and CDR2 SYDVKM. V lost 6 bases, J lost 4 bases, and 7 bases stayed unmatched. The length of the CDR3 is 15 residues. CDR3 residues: CASSLDRGQADTQYF. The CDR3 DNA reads TGTGCCAGCAGCCTAGACAGGGGGCAAGCAGATACGCAGTATTTT.

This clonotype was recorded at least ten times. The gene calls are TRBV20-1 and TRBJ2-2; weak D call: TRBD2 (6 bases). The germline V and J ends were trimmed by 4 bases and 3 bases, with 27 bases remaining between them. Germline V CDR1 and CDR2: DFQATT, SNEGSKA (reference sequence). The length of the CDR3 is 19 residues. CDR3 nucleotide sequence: TGCAGTGCTACCGAAAGCGGGCAAACGAAGCCCTCGTACACCGGGGAGCTGTTTTTT. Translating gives CSATESGQTKPSYTGELFF.